This T cell receptor beta chain emerged from a study of CD8 T cells in ankylosing spondylitis. The study's findings and limits: The study identified a TCR beta motif of roughly eight highly homologous variants that appeared characteristic of ankylosing spondylitis blood. According to the report, clones linked to the disease were significantly enriched in matched synovial fluid samples taken from ankylosing spondylitis patients.

TCRdb ran MiXCR on the 5' RACE reads and lists one entry per CDR3 protein. This sample carries 200,000 to 250,000 distinct CDR3 sequences, roughly a tenth of them seen once, and the ten largest clones take approximately 20%. This clonotype was detected ten times or more. What it binds is unknown. The CDR3 extends over 16 amino acids. The V and J ends lost 5 bases and 0 bases respectively, with 15 bases between them. Germline CDR1 and CDR2: SGHNT and YENEEA. V usage is TRBV11-3 and J usage is TRBJ2-3, with a tentative D call TRBD2 (7 bases). The TCR was taken from a male donor with ankylosing spondylitis or in good health (not recorded which). The sample taken for sequencing was blood, either unsorted or a sorted T cell fraction (not recorded which). The CDR3, as DNA: TGTGCCAGCAGCCCGGGGGCGGGAGCTAGCACAGATACGCAGTATTTT. This sequence encodes CASSPGAGASTDTQYF.